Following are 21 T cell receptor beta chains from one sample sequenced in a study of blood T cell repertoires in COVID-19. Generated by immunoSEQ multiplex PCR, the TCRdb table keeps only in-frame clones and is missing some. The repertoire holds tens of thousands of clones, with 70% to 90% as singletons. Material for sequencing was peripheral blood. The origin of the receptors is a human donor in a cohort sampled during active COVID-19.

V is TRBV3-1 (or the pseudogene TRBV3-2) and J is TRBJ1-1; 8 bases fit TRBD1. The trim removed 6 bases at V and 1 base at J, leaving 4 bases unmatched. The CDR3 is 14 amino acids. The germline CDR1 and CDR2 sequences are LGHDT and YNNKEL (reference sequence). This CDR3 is CASRMGQANTEAFF. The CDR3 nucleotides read TGTGCCAGCAGGATGGGACAGGCGAACACTGAAGCTTTCTTT.

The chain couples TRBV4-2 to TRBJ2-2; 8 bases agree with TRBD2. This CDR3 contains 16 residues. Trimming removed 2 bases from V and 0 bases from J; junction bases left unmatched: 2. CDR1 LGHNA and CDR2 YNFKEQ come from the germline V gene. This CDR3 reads CASSQPGLANTGELFF. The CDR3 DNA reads TGTGCCAGCAGCCAACCGGGACTAGCGAACACCGGGGAGCTGTTTTTT.

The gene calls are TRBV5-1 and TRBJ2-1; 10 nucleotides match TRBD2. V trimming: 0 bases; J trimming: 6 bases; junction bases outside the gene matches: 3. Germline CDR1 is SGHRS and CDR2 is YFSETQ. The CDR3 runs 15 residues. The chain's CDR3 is CASSLVAGGLNEQFF. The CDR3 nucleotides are TGCGCCAGCAGCTTGGTAGCGGGAGGTCTCAATGAGCAGTTCTTC.

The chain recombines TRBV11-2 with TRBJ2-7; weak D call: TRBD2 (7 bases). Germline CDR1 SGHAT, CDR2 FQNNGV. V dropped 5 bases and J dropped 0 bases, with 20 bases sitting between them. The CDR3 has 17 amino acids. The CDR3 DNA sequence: TGTGCCAGCAGCCCACAGGGAGGGCAGGGAAGCTCCTACGAGCAGTACTTC. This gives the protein CASSPQGGQGSSYEQYF.

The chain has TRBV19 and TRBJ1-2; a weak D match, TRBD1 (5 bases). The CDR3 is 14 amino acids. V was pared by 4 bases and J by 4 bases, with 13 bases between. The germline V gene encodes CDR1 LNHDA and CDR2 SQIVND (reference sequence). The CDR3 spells CASSKKGGTYGYTF. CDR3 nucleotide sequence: TGTGCCAGTAGTAAGAAGGGAGGGACCTATGGCTACACCTTC.

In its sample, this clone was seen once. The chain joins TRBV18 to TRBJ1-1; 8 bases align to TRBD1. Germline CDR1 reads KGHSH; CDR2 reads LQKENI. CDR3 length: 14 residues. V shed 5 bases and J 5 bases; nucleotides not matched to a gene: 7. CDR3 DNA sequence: TGTGCCAGCTCAAGGGACAGGTGGGGAACTGAAGCTTTCTTT. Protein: CASSRDRWGTEAFF.

Written as DNA, the CDR3 is TGCGCCAGCAGTGATTTGTACGGGAGGGCTAATGAGCAGTACTTC. It specifies CASSDLYGRANEQYF. This sequence joins TRBV10-1 and TRBJ2-7, with TRBD2 identical over 8 bases. Trimming took 3 bases from V and 7 from J; bases not matched to a gene: 11. The CDR3 has 15 residues. From germline, CDR1 is WNHNN and CDR2 SYGVQD (reference sequence).

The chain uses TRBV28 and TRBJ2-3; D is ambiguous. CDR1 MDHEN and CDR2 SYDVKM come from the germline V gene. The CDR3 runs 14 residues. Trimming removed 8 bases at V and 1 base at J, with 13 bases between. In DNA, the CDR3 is TGTGCCAGCCTCCCAGTTCAGGGCACAGATACGCAGTATTTT. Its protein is CASLPVQGTDTQYF.

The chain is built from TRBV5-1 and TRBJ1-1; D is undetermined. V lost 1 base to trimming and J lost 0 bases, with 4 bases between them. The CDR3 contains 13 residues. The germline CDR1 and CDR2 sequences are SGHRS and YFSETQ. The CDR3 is CASSLTMNTEAFF. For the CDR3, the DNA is TGCGCCAGCAGCTTGACAATGAACACTGAAGCTTTCTTT.

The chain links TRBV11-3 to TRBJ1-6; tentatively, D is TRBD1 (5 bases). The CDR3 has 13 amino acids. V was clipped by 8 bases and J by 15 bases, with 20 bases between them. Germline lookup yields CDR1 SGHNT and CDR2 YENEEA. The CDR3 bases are TGTGCCAGCTCGGAAGTCGGGGGTCGCTTCCTCCACTTT. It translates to CASSEVGGRFLHF.

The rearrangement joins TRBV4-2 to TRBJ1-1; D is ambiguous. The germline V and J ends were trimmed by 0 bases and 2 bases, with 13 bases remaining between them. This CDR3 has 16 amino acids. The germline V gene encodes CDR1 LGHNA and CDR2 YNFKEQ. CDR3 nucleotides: TGTGCCAGCAGCCAAGATCTGTCAGGACTTAACACTGAAGCTTTCTTT. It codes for CASSQDLSGLNTEAFF.

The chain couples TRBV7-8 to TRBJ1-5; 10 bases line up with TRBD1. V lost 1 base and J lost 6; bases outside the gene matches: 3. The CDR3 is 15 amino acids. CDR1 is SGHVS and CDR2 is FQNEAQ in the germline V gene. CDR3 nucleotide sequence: TGTGCCAGCAGCTTAGGGACAGGGGGTCCTCAGCCCCAGCATTTT. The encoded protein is CASSLGTGGPQPQHF.

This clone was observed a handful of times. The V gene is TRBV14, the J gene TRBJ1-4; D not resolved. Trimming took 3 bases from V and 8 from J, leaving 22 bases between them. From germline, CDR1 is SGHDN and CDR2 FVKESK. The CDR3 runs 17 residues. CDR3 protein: CASSHDRGRPLGEKLFF. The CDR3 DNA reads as TGTGCCAGCAGCCATGACCGCGGCCGACCGCTTGGCGAAAAACTGTTTTTT.

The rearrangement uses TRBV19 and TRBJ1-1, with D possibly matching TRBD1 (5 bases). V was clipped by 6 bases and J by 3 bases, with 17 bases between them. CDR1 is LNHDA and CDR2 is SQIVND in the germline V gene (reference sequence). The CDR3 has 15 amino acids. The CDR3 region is CASSEGVMVHTEAFF. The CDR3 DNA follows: TGTGCCAGTAGCGAAGGGGTCATGGTCCACACTGAAGCTTTCTTT. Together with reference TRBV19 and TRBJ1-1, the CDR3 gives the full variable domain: DGGITQSPKYLFRKEGQNVTLSCEQNLNHDAMYWYRQDPGQGLRLIYYSQIVNDFQKGDIAEGYSVSREKKESFPLTVTSAQKNPTAFYLCASSEGVMVHTEAFFGQGTRLTVV.

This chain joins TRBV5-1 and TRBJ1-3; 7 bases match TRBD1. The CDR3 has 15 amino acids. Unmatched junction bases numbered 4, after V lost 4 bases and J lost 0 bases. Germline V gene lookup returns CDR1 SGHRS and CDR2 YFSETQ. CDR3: CASSVGTVSGNTIYF. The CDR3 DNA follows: TGCGCCAGCAGCGTAGGGACAGTCTCTGGAAACACCATATATTTT.

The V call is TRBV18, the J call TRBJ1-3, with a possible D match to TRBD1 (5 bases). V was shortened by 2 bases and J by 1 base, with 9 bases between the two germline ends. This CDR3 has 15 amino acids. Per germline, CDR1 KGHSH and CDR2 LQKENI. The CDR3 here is CASSPTGSSGNTIYF. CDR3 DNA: TGTGCCAGCTCACCAACAGGATCTTCTGGAAACACCATATATTTT. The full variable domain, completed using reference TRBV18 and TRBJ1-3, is NAGVMQNPRHLVRRRGQEARLRCSPMKGHSHVYWYRQLPEEGLKFMVYLQKENIIDESGMPKERFSAEFPKEGPSILRIQQVVRGDSAAYFCASSPTGSSGNTIYFGEGSWLTVV.

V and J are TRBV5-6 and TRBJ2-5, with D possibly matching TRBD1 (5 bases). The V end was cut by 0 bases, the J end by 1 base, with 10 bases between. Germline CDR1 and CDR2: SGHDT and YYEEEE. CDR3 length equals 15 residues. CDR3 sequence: CASSLGDSRQETQYF. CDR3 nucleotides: TGTGCCAGCAGCTTGGGTGACAGCCGCCAAGAGACCCAGTACTTC.

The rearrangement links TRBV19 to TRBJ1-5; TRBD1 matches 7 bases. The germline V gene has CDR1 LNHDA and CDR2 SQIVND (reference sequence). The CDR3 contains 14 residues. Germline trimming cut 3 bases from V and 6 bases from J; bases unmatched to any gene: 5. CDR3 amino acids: CASSIRQGTQPQHF. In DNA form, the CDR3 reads TGTGCCAGTAGTATCCGACAGGGAACTCAGCCCCAGCATTTT.

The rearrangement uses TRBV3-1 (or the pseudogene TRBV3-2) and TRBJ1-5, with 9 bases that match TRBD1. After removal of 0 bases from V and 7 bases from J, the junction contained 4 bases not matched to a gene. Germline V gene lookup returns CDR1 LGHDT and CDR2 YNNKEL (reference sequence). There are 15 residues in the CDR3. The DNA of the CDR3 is TGTGCCAGCAGCCAAGATGCGGGACAGGGACAGCCCCAGCATTTT. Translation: CASSQDAGQGQPQHF.

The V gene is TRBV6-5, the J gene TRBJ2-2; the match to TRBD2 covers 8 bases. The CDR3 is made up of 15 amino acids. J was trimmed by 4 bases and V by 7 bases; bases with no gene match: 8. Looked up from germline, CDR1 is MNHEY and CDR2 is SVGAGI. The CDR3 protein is CASKGIAGTTGELFF. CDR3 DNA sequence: TGTGCCAGCAAGGGAATAGCGGGAACCACCGGGGAGCTGTTTTTT.

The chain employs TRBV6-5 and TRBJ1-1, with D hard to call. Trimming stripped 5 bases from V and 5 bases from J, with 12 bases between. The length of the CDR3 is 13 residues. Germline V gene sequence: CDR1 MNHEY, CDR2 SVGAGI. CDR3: CASSLKWSTEAFF. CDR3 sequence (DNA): TGTGCCAGCAGTCTCAAGTGGAGTACTGAAGCTTTCTTT.